This paragraph covers one T cell receptor (beta chain) sequence. What it recognizes is unknown. This specimen comes from a study of cytomegalovirus exposure and HLA in healthy donors. Each donor was healthy, and each was a bone marrow donor. The PCR employed 60 Vbeta primers together with 13 Jbeta primers. Some clones are missing from TCRdb's copy, which holds only in-frame ones; the method was immunoSEQ multiplex PCR. The sample gives hundreds of thousands of clones, around 80% of which show up once; over 0.5% is in the top ten. The V gene's germline CDR1 is LGHNA and CDR2 YSLEER. V was clipped by 0 bases and J by 0 bases; unmatched bases: 5. The CDR3 is 19 amino acids. The study's findings and limits: TCR beta chain V- and J-gene trimming was linked, in a later analysis, to a missense variant in DCLRE1C. One cluster of highly shared sequence variants probably arose as a sequencing artifact.

This TCR came from a woman aged 40 to 50 in good health and CMV-seronegative. Sequenced: PBMCs. The chain recombines TRBV4-3 with TRBJ2-2, with 12 bases that match TRBD1. The CDR3 spells CASSQDLGQGASNTGELFF. Here the CDR3 DNA reads TGCGCCAGCAGCCAAGATTTGGGACAGGGGGCTTCGAACACCGGGGAGCTGTTTTTT.